This TCR beta chain was retrieved from a study of shared clonotypes between healthy human individuals. This table comes from immunoSEQ multiplex PCR, and its TCRdb copy is limited to in-frame clones, with some not included. Here the sample spans about 590,000 clones, roughly 95% being singletons. This CDR3 spans 15 amino acids. V lost 2 bases, J lost 3 bases, and 7 bases stayed unmatched. The germline V gene encodes CDR1 SGHRS and CDR2 YFSETQ. CD45RO-negative CD8 cells positively selected for CCR7 made up the naive population, which excluded terminally differentiated effector memory CD45RA+ cells. The specimen was naive CD8+ T cells sorted from blood. The clonotype originates from a young woman in good health. The V gene is TRBV5-1, the J gene TRBJ2-7; TRBD1 matches 8 bases. The CDR3 DNA is TGCGCCAGCAGCTTCAGACAGGGGCCCGGCTACGAGCAGTACTTC. This encodes CASSFRQGPGYEQYF. Using reference TRBV5-1 and TRBJ2-7 for the parts outside the CDR3, the full variable domain is KAGVTQTPRYLIKTRGQQVTLSCSPISGHRSVSWYQQTPGQGLQFLFEYFSETQRNKGNFPGRFSGRQFSNSRSEMNVSTLELGDSALYLCASSFRQGPGYEQYFGPGTRLTVT.